This T cell receptor (beta chain) was sequenced in a study of blood T cell dynamics during melanoma immunotherapy (dated by TCRdb to about 2020). With regard to the full study: The patients had metastatic melanoma and were given first-line pembrolizumab or nivolumab plus ipilimumab as standard of care in the United Kingdom. A training cohort was formed from consecutive patients, and a further independent group of patients from the same centre was pooled into an external validation set. To find early correlates of response, peripheral T cell receptor repertoires were profiled in metastatic melanoma patients before and after one cycle of checkpoint inhibitor therapy.

In light of the paper, this sample's time point label describes: week 3, after first cycle of checkpoint inhibitor. Blood was sampled before treatment (T0) and at week 3 (W3), after the first cycle of checkpoint blockade. Except for a couple of patients with rapid clinical progression, response was assessed 12 weeks after the first infusion by RECIST 1.1; disease control meant complete response, partial response or stable disease. Patients were not eligible if they had prior systemic cancer treatment, concomitant immunosuppressant therapy or synchronous other active malignancies. Bulk PBMC and plasma cell-free DNA were both sequenced for TCR beta so that circulating cells and T cell turnover could be tracked. PBMC were isolated from blood with Lymphoprep and SepMate tubes, followed by red cell lysis. QIAamp DNA Blood Mini kits were used to extract DNA from PBMC and from sorted T cell subsets. For every bulk PBMC sample, a fixed 350 ng of DNA was loaded. The immunoSEQ TCRb Assay kit was used according to manufacturer instructions to amplify TCR beta CDR3 sequences from genomic DNA. The KAPA Library Quantification Kit for Illumina platforms was used to quantify pooled libraries by qPCR. Sequencing of the pooled libraries was done on an Illumina NextSeq 500, with clustering at roughly 0.6-1.2 pM. The authors' pipeline ran thus. TCR data were analyzed using immunoSEQ ANALYZER and the R LymphoSeq package. A rearrangement efficiency score was calculated as productive divided by the sum of productive and non-productive CDR3 sequences. Clonality was measured with the Gini coefficient and diversity with the Renyi index at alpha=1, and both measures were compared pairwise between timepoints within each patient. Clonal relatedness, based on an edit distance of 3, and repertoire similarity, based on the Bhattacharyya coefficient, were both computed in LymphoSeq. To classify response, a linear discriminant analysis based on week-3 changes in clonality and diversity was built with the R MASS and caret packages. Held by TCRdb, this immuneACCESS table contains in-frame sequences only and omits some clones. Under half of the omission traces to an unresolved V gene where checked; the cause of the rest is unknown. V, J and clone size are taken as reported in that table, and D and trimming were inferred from the DNA itself. This sample is represented by about 6,000 clones; around 77% of them were singletons. The top ten constitute around a third of the sample.

What the authors observed across the whole study: Whether the T cell clones driving repertoire changes were melanoma-specific or reflected general immune activation could not be determined in the study. Unlike progressors, patients who went on to achieve disease control showed a bifurcated reorganization of the PBMC repertoire at W3, with either increased clonality or increased diversity. The relatively small sample size was acknowledged as a potential limitation on generalization of the results.

At the junction V is shortened by 0 bases and J by 2 bases, with 9 bases in between. The germline V gene sets CDR1 to SGHTS and CDR2 to YDEGEE. The CDR3 contains 14 residues, cysteine and phenylalanine counted. The only DNA kept is the CDR3, 42 bases in frame from the first base. Remarks on this clone: Its antigen remains unidentified. Base quality data are lacking; no much larger clone is found one base away.

This TCR was sampled from a human donor with melanoma. The specimen was blood, collected from a patient treated with checkpoint blockade. The chain is encoded by TRBV5-8 joined to TRBJ2-7, with no D gene named confidently. The CDR3 reads CASSLVPGAYEQYF. The DNA is as follows: TGTGCCAGCAGCTTGGTTCCAGGAGCCTACGAGCAGTACTTC.